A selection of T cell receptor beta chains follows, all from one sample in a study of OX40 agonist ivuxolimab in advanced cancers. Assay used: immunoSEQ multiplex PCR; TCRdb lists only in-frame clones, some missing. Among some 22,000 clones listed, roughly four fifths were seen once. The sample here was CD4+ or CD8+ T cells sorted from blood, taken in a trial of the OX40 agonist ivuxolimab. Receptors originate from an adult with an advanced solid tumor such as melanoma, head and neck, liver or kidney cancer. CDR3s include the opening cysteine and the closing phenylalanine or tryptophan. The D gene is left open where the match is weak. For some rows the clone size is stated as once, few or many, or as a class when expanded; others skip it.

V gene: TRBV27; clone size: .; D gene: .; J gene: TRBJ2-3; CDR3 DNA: TGTGCCAGCAGTTTCCTCCCGACAGGAGGCGACACAGATACGCAGTATTTT; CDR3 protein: CASSFLPTGGDTDTQYF
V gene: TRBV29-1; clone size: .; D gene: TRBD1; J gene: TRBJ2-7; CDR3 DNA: TGCAGCGTGCAGACAGGGGGAGGTTACGAGCAGTACTTC; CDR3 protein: CSVQTGGGYEQYF
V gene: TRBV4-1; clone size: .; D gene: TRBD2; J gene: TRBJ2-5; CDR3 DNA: TGCGCCAGCAGCCAAGAAGGAGCGGGGGACCAAGAGACCCAGTACTTC; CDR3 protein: CASSQEGAGDQETQYF
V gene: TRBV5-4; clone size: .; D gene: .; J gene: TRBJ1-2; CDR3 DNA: TGTGCCAGCAGCTTGAATCCGGTTCAGAGTGGCTACACCTTC; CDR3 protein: CASSLNPVQSGYTF
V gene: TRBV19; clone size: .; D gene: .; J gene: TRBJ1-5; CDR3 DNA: TGTGCCAGTAGTACCTCGTTGACTAGCAATCAGCCCCAGCATTTT; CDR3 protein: CASSTSLTSNQPQHF
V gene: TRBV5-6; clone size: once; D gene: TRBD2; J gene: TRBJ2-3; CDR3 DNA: TGTGCCAGCAGCTTACTAGCGGGAGAGGGGACCCGCACAGATACGCAGTATTTT; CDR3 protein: CASSLLAGEGTRTDTQYF
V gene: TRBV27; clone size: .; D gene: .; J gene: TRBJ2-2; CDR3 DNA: TGTGCCAGCAGCTTGGGGACCGGGGAGCTGTTTTTT; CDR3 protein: CASSLGTGELFF
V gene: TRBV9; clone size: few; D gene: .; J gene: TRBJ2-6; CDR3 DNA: TGTGCCAGCAGCGTAATGTCCTCCGGGGCCAACGTCCTGACTTTC; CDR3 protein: CASSVMSSGANVLTF
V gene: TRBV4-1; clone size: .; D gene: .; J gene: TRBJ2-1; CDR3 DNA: TGCGCCAGCAGCCAAGATATGAGTGAGCAGTTCTTC; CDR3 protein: CASSQDMSEQFF
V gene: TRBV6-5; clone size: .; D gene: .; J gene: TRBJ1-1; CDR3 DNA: TGTGCCAGCAGTTACTCACAGGGGAACACTGAAGCTTTCTTT; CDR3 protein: CASSYSQGNTEAFF
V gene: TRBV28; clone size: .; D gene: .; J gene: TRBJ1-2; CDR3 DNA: TGTGCCAGCAGTCCCCCCGAGGACCTAGGCTACACCTTC; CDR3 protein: CASSPPEDLGYTF
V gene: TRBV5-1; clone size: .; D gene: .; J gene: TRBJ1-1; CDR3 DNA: TGCGCCAGCAGCTTGGGGGACACTGAAGCTTTCTTT; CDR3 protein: CASSLGDTEAFF
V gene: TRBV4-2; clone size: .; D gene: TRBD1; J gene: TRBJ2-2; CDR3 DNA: TGTGCCAGCAGCCAAGAGCGGGACAGGAGCACCGGGGAGCTGTTTTTT; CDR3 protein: CASSQERDRSTGELFF
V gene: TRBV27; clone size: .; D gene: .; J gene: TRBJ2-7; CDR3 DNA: TGTGCCAGCAGTTCGGGGTTGGGGGAATTGTCCTACGAGCAGTACTTC; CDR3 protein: CASSSGLGELSYEQYF
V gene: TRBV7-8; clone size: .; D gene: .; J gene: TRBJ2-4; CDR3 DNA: TGTGCCAGCAGGTCTTTAAGGTTC; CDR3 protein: CASRSLRF
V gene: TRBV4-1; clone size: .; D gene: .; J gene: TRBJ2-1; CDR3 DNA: TGCGCCAGCAGCCAAGACAGGGGGGAGGGTGAGCAGTTCTTC; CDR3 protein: CASSQDRGEGEQFF
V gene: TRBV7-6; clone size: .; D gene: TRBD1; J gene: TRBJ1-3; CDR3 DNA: TGTGCCAGCAGCTTAACCCAGGGGGCTGGAAACACCATATATTTT; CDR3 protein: CASSLTQGAGNTIYF
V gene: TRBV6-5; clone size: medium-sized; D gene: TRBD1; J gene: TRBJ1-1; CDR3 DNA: TGTGCCAGCAGCCAGGGACAGATCACTGAAGCTTTCTTT; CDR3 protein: CASSQGQITEAFF
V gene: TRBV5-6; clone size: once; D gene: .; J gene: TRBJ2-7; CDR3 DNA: TGTGCCAGCAGCTTGGGGACGGGGGTGTACGGGCAGTACTTC; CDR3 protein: CASSLGTGVYGQYF
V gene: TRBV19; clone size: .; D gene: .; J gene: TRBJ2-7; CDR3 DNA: TGTGCCAGTAGTATAGGCGTCACGTCCTCCTACGAGCAGTACTTC; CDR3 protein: CASSIGVTSSYEQYF
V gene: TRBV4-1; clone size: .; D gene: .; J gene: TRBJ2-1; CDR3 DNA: TGCGCCAGCAGCCAAGATTCGCGAGGGTCCTACAATGAGCAGTTCTTC; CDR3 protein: CASSQDSRGSYNEQFF
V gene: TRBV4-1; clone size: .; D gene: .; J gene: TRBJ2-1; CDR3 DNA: TGCGCCAGCAGCCAAGATAGTAATAGCAGGTCCTACAATGAGCAGTTCTTC; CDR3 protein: CASSQDSNSRSYNEQFF
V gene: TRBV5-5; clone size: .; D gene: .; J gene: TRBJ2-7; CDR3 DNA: TGTGCCAGCAGCTCGACGGCCTCCTACGAGCAGTACTTC; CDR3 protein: CASSSTASYEQYF
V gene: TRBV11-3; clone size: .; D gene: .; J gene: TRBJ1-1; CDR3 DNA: TGTGCCAGCAGCTTAGTGCGGAACACTGAAGCTTTCTTT; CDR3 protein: CASSLVRNTEAFF
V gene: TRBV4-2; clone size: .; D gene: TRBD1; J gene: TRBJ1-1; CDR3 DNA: TGTGCCAGCAGCCGAGACGACAGGGAGGCGAACACTGAAGCTTTCTTT; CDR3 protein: CASSRDDREANTEAFF
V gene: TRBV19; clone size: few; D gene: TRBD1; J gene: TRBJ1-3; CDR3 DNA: TGTGCCAGTAGTATCCGACAGGGTCGGGGAAACACCATATATTTT; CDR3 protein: CASSIRQGRGNTIYF
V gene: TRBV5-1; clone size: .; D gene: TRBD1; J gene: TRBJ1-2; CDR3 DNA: TGCGCCAGCAGCTTGACCAGGGGGGACGGCTACACCTTC; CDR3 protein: CASSLTRGDGYTF
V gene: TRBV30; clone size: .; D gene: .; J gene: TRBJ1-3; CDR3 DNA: TGTGCCTGGGAACTCAGTCCCGGAAACACCATATATTTT; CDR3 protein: CAWELSPGNTIYF
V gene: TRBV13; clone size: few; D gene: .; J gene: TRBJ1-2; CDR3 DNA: TGTGCCAGCAGCAACCGGGGGTTGATTGGCTACACCTTC; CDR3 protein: CASSNRGLIGYTF
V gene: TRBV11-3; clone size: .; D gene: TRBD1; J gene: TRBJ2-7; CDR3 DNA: TGTGCCAGCACGCCGAGGGGGCGCTTAGGTGAGCAGTACTTC; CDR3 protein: CASTPRGRLGEQYF
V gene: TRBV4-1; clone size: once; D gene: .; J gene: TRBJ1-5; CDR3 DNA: TGCGCCAGCAGCCAACAGGGGATTAGCAATCAGCCCCAGCATTTT; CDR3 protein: CASSQQGISNQPQHF
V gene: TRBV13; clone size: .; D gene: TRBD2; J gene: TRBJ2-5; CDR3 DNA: TGTGCCAGCAGCGAAAGATCGACTAGCGGGCCCCACCAAGAGACCCAGTACTTC; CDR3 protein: CASSERSTSGPHQETQYF
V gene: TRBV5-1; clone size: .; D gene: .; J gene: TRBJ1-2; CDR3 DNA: TGTGCCAGCAGCTTGAGGGGCTATGGCTACACCTTC; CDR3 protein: CASSLRGYGYTF
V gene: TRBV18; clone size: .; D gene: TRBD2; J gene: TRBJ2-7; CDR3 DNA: TGTGCCAGCTCACCACCGACAGGGACTAGCGGCTACGAGCAGTACTTC; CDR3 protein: CASSPPTGTSGYEQYF